This is a list of T cell receptor beta chains from one sample in a study of T cell responses to AZD1222 COVID-19 vaccine. Here immunoSEQ multiplex PCR was the method, and the copy in TCRdb shows in-frame clones only, minus some. The sample contains about 140,000 clones, 85% to 95% of which appear only once. The sample was peripheral blood, taken on day 0 of AZD1222 vaccination. The receptors derive from an adult in good health. CDR3s include the opening cysteine and the closing phenylalanine or tryptophan. Fields, in order: V gene, J gene, D gene, clone size, CDR3 protein, CDR3 DNA. The D gene is left open where the match is weak. Not all rows give a size; the values are once, few, many and, for expanded clones, a class.

v_gene: TRBV12-3/TRBV12-4
j_gene: TRBJ1-1
d_gene: NA
abundance: NA
CDR3aa: CASNGQNTEAFF
CDR3nt: TGTGCCAGCAATGGGCAGAACACTGAAGCTTTCTTT

v_gene: TRBV28
j_gene: TRBJ1-1
d_gene: NA
abundance: once
CDR3aa: CASRDDAGVLGAFF
CDR3nt: TGTGCCAGCAGGGACGATGCAGGGGTATTGGGTGCTTTCTTT

v_gene: TRBV27
j_gene: TRBJ2-1
d_gene: TRBD2
abundance: NA
CDR3aa: CASSPRTSGREEQFF
CDR3nt: TGTGCCAGCAGTCCAAGGACTAGCGGGAGAGAAGAGCAGTTCTTC

v_gene: TRBV5-1
j_gene: TRBJ1-2
d_gene: NA
abundance: NA
CDR3aa: CASSLAWGRGNGYTF
CDR3nt: TGCGCCAGCAGCTTGGCTTGGGGGAGGGGAAATGGCTACACCTTC

v_gene: TRBV29-1
j_gene: TRBJ2-1
d_gene: NA
abundance: NA
CDR3aa: CSAARPSSYNEQFF
CDR3nt: TGCAGCGCCGCCCGGCCAAGCTCCTACAATGAGCAGTTCTTC

v_gene: TRBV28
j_gene: TRBJ1-4
d_gene: NA
abundance: once
CDR3aa: CASSLRGGGEKLFF
CDR3nt: TGTGCCAGCAGTTTAAGGGGTGGGGGAGAAAAACTGTTTTTT

v_gene: TRBV7-2
j_gene: TRBJ1-1
d_gene: NA
abundance: once
CDR3aa: CASSLGGLEAFF
CDR3nt: TGTGCCAGCAGCTTAGGCGGCCTTGAAGCTTTCTTT

v_gene: TRBV9
j_gene: TRBJ2-1
d_gene: NA
abundance: NA
CDR3aa: CASSAPQATGTLHEQFF
CDR3nt: TGTGCCAGCAGCGCCCCCCAGGCCACCGGGACTCTCCATGAGCAGTTCTTC

v_gene: TRBV7-9
j_gene: TRBJ1-2
d_gene: NA
abundance: NA
CDR3aa: CASSADALRGYTF
CDR3nt: TGTGCCAGCAGCGCGGACGCGCTTCGCGGCTACACCTTC

v_gene: TRBV18
j_gene: TRBJ2-7
d_gene: NA
abundance: NA
CDR3aa: CASSPPGSSYEQYF
CDR3nt: TGTGCCAGCTCCCCCCCAGGGAGCTCCTACGAGCAGTACTTC

v_gene: TRBV19
j_gene: TRBJ2-1
d_gene: TRBD2
abundance: NA
CDR3aa: CASSNGGGSLSNLNEQFF
CDR3nt: TGTGCCAGTAGTAACGGGGGGGGCTCTCTATCCAATCTCAATGAGCAGTTCTTC

v_gene: TRBV5-1
j_gene: TRBJ1-4
d_gene: NA
abundance: NA
CDR3aa: CASSLETATNEKLFF
CDR3nt: TGCGCCAGCAGCTTGGAGACAGCAACTAATGAAAAACTGTTTTTT

v_gene: TRBV5-1
j_gene: TRBJ2-5
d_gene: NA
abundance: NA
CDR3aa: CASSLQGETQYF
CDR3nt: TGCGCCAGCAGCTTGCAGGGGGAGACCCAGTACTTC

v_gene: TRBV6-5
j_gene: TRBJ1-6
d_gene: NA
abundance: once
CDR3aa: CASSPAGSGSPLHF
CDR3nt: TGTGCCAGCAGCCCGGCAGGGAGCGGATCACCCCTCCACTTT

v_gene: TRBV28
j_gene: TRBJ1-1
d_gene: NA
abundance: NA
CDR3aa: CASRPGFDGAFF
CDR3nt: TGTGCCAGCAGGCCGGGATTTGACGGAGCTTTCTTT

v_gene: TRBV4-3
j_gene: TRBJ2-1
d_gene: NA
abundance: NA
CDR3aa: CASSQDRQNNEQFF
CDR3nt: TGCGCCAGCAGCCAAGATCGGCAGAACAATGAGCAGTTCTTC

v_gene: TRBV7-2
j_gene: TRBJ2-1
d_gene: NA
abundance: NA
CDR3aa: CASSRGPNEQFF
CDR3nt: TGTGCCAGCAGTAGGGGACCCAATGAGCAGTTCTTC

v_gene: TRBV29-1
j_gene: TRBJ2-7
d_gene: TRBD2
abundance: NA
CDR3aa: CSASGTYSYEQYF
CDR3nt: TGCAGCGCGAGCGGGACCTATTCCTACGAGCAGTACTTC

v_gene: TRBV5-4
j_gene: TRBJ2-5
d_gene: NA
abundance: NA
CDR3aa: CASSLAGSGRGLPRWTQYF
CDR3nt: TGTGCCAGCAGCTTGGCCGGGAGCGGCAGGGGACTACCGAGGTGGACCCAGTACTTC

v_gene: TRBV30
j_gene: TRBJ2-3
d_gene: NA
abundance: NA
CDR3aa: CAWGEGTGPTDTQYF
CDR3nt: TGTGCCTGGGGGGAGGGGACAGGACCCACAGATACGCAGTATTTT

v_gene: TRBV5-1
j_gene: TRBJ1-6
d_gene: NA
abundance: once
CDR3aa: CASSPGHTSDSPLHF
CDR3nt: TGCGCCAGCAGCCCAGGACATACTTCGGATTCACCCCTCCACTTT

v_gene: TRBV24-1
j_gene: TRBJ2-1
d_gene: TRBD1
abundance: NA
CDR3aa: CATSDSGQNNEQFF
CDR3nt: TGTGCCACCAGTGATTCGGGACAGAACAATGAGCAGTTCTTC

v_gene: TRBV5-8
j_gene: TRBJ1-1
d_gene: NA
abundance: NA
CDR3aa: CASSFGVAEAFF
CDR3nt: TGTGCCAGCAGCTTCGGCGTGGCTGAAGCTTTCTTT

v_gene: TRBV6-5
j_gene: TRBJ1-5
d_gene: NA
abundance: NA
CDR3aa: CASSRTVNQPQHF
CDR3nt: TGTGCCAGCAGTCGGACAGTCAATCAGCCCCAGCATTTT

v_gene: TRBV21-1
j_gene: TRBJ2-3
d_gene: NA
abundance: NA
CDR3aa: CASQEGLGRSTDTQYF
CDR3nt: TGTGCCAGCCAAGAGGGATTAGGGAGAAGCACAGATACGCAGTATTTT

v_gene: TRBV6-5
j_gene: TRBJ2-6
d_gene: TRBD1
abundance: NA
CDR3aa: CASSSVGTELGNVLTF
CDR3nt: TGTGCCAGCAGTTCCGTAGGGACAGAGCTCGGCAACGTCCTGACTTTC

v_gene: TRBV7-2
j_gene: TRBJ1-2
d_gene: TRBD1
abundance: NA
CDR3aa: CASSPFSTGGGSGGYTF
CDR3nt: TGTGCCAGCAGCCCTTTCTCGACAGGGGGTGGTAGTGGTGGCTACACCTTC

v_gene: TRBV10-3
j_gene: TRBJ2-2
d_gene: NA
abundance: NA
CDR3aa: CAIKIAPNTGELFF
CDR3nt: TGTGCCATCAAAATAGCCCCGAACACCGGGGAGCTGTTTTTT

v_gene: TRBV12-3/TRBV12-4
j_gene: TRBJ1-1
d_gene: NA
abundance: NA
CDR3aa: CASSLGTEAFF
CDR3nt: TGTGCCAGCAGCTTGGGGACTGAAGCTTTCTTT